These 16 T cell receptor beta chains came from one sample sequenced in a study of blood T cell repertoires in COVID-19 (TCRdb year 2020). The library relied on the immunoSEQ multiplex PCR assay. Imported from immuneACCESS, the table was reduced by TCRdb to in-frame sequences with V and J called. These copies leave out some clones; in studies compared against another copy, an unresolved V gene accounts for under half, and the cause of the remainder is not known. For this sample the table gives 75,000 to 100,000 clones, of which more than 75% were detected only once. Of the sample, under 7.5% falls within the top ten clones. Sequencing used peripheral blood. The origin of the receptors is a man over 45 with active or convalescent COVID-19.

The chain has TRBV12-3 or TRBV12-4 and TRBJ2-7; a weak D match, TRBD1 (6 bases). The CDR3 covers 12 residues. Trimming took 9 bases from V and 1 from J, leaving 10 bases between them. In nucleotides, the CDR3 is TGTGCCAGTACAGGGAATTCCTACGAGCAGTACTTC. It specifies CASTGNSYEQYF.

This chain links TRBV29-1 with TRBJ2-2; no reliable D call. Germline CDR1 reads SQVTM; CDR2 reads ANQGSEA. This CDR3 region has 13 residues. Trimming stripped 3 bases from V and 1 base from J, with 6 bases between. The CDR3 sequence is CSVEAENTGELFF. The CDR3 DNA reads TGCAGCGTTGAGGCGGAGAACACCGGGGAGCTGTTTTTT.

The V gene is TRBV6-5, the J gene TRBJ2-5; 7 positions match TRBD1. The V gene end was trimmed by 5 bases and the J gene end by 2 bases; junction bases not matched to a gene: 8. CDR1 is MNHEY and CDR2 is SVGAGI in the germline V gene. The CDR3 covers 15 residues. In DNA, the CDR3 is TGTGCCAGCAGTCGACAGGGTTCGCCGCAAGAGACCCAGTACTTC. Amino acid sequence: CASSRQGSPQETQYF.

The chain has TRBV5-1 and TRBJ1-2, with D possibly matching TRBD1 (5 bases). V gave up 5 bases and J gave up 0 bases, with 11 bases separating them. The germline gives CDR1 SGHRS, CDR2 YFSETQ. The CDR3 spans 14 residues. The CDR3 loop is CASRVRVSNYGYTF. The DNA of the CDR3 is TGCGCCAGCAGGGTCAGGGTATCTAACTATGGCTACACCTTC.

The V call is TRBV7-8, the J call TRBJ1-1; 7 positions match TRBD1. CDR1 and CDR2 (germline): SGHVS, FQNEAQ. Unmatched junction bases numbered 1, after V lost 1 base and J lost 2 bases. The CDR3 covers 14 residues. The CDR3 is CASSLGQGNTEAFF. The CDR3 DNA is TGTGCCAGCAGCTTAGGACAGGGTAACACTGAAGCTTTCTTT.

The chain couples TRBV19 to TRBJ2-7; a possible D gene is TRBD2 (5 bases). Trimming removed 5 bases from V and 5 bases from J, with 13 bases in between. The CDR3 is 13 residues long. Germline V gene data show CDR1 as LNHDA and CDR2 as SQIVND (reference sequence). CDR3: CASSLNGVHEQYF. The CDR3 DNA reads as TGTGCCAGTAGTTTAAACGGGGTCCACGAGCAGTACTTC.

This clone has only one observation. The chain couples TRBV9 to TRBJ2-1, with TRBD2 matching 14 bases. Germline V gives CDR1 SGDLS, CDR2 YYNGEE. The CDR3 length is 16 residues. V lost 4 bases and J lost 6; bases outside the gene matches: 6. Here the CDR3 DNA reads TGTGCCAGCAGCTCCCGACTAGCGGGGGGGTTCAATGAGCAGTTCTTC. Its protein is CASSSRLAGGFNEQFF.

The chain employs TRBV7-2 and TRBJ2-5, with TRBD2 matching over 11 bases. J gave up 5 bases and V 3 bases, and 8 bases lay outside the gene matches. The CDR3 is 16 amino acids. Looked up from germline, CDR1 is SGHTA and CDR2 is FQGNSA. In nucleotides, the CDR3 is TGTGCCAGCAGCTTCAATAGCGGGGGGGTTGTTGAGACCCAGTACTTC. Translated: CASSFNSGGVVETQYF.

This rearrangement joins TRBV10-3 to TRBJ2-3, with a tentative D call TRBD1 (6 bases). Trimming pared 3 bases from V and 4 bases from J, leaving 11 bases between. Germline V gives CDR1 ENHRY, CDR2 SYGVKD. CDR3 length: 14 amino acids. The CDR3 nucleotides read TGTGCCATCAGTGACGTACAGGGCTCAGATACGCAGTATTTT. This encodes CAISDVQGSDTQYF.

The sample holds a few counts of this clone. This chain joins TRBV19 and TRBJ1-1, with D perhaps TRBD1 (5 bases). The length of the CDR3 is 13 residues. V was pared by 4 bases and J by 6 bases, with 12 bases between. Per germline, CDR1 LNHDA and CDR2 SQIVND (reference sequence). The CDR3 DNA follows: TGTGCCAGTAGTAGCGGGACGGAACCTGAAGCTTTCTTT. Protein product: CASSSGTEPEAFF.

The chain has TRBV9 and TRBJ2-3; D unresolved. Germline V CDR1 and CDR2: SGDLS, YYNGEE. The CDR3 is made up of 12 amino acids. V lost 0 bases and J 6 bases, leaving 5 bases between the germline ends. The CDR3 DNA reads TGTGCCAGCAGCGTAGGAGTTGATACGCAGTATTTT. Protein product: CASSVGVDTQYF.

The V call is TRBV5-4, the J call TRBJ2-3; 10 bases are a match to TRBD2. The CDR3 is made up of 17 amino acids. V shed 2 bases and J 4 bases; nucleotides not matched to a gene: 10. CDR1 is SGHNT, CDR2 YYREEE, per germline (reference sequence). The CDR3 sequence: CASSFPPSGGAADTQYF. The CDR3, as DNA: TGTGCCAGCAGCTTCCCCCCCAGCGGGGGGGCCGCAGATACGCAGTATTTT.

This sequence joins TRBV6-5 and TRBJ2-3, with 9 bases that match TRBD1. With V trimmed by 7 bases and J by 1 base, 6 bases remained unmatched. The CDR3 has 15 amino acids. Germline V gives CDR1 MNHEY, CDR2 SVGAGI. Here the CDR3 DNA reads TGTGCCAGCATGGGGACAGGGTGGGGCACAGATACGCAGTATTTT. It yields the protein CASMGTGWGTDTQYF.

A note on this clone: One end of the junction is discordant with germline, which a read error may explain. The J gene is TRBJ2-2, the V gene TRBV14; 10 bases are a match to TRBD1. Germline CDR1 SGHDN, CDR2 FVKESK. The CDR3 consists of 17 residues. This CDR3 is CASSPRDRGINTGELFF. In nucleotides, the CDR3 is TGTGCCAGCAGCCCTAGGGACAGGGGAATTAACACCGGCGAGCTGTTTTTT.

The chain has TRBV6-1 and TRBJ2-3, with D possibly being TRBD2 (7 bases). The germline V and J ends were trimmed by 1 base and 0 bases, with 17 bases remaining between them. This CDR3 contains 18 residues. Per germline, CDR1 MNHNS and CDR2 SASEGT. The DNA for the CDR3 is TGTGCCAGCAGTGAAGGCGACGGGGGGCTAATCAGCACAGATACGCAGTATTTT. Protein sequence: CASSEGDGGLISTDTQYF.

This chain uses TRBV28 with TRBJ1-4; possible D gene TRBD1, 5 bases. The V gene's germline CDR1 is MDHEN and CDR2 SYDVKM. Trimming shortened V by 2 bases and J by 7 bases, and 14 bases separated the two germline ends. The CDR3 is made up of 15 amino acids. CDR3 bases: TGTGCCAGCAGTTTAGGGGGGGGGTTCGGTGAAAAACTGTTTTTT. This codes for CASSLGGGFGEKLFF.